This TCR beta chain was observed in a study of shared clonotypes between healthy human individuals. CDR1 is SGHNT and CDR2 is YYREEE in the germline V gene (reference sequence). The CDR3 extends over 14 amino acids. V lost 7 bases to trimming and J lost 2 bases, with 10 bases between them. Sequencing used immunoSEQ multiplex PCR; TCRdb keeps in-frame clones, though not all of them. The repertoire has some 2.1 million clones, 90% to 95% of them found once; the top ten carry 0.13%. Sequencing was done on a sample of naive CD4+ T cells sorted from blood. Documented subset: CD45RA+ positively selected. This TCR was recovered from a man aged 18 to 35 in good health. V is TRBV5-4 and J is TRBJ2-6; TRBD2 might be the D (6 bases). The CDR3 region is CASRPGAGANVLTF. The CDR3 DNA reads TGTGCCAGCCGTCCGGGGGCTGGGGCCAACGTCCTGACTTTC.